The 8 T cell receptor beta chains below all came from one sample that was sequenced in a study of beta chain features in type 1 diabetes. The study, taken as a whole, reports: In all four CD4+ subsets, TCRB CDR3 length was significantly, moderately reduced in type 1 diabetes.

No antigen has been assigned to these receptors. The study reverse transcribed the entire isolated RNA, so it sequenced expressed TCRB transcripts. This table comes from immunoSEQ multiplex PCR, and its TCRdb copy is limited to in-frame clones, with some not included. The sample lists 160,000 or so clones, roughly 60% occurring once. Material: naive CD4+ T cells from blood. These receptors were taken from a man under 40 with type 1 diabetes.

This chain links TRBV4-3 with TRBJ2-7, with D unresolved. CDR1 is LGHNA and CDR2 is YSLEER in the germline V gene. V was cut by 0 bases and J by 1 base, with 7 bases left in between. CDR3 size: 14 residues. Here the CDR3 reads CASSQDGRSYEQYF. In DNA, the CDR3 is TGCGCCAGCAGCCAAGATGGCAGGTCCTACGAGCAGTACTTC.

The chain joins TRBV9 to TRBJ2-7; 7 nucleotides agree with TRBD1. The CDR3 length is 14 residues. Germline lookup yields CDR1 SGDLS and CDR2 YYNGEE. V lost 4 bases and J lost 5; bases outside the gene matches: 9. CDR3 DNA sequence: TGTGCCAGCAGCACCCGGACAGGCGACGACGAGCAGTACTTC. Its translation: CASSTRTGDDEQYF.

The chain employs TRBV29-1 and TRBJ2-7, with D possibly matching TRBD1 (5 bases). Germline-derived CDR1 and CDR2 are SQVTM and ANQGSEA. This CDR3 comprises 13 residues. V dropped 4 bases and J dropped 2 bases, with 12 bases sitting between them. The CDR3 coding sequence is TGCAGCGTTGTTGACAGTGGTACCTACGAGCAGTACTTC. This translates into CSVVDSGTYEQYF.

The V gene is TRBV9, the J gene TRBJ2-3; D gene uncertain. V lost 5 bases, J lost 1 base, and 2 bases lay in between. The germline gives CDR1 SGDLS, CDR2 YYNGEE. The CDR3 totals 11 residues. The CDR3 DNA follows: TGTGCCAGCAGGGGCACAGATACGCAGTATTTT. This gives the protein CASRGTDTQYF.

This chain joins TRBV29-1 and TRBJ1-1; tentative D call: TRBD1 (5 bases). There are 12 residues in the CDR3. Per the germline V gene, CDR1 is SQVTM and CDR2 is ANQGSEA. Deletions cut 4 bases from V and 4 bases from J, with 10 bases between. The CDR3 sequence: CSVGGRVTEAFF. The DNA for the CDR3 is TGCAGCGTTGGAGGCAGGGTCACTGAAGCTTTCTTT.

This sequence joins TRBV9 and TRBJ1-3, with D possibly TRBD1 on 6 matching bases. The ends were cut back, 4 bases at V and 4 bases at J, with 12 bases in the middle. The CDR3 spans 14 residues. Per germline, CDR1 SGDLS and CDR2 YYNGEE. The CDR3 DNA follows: TGTGCCAGCAGCCTCTTGGACAGAGGAAACACCATATATTTT. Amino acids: CASSLLDRGNTIYF.

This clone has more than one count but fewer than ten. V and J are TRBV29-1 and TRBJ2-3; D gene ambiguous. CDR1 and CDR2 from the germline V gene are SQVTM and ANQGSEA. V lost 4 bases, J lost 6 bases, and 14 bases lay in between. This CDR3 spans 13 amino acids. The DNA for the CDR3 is TGCAGCGTTGGAGGTGGATTCAGGGATACGCAGTATTTT. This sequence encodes CSVGGGFRDTQYF.

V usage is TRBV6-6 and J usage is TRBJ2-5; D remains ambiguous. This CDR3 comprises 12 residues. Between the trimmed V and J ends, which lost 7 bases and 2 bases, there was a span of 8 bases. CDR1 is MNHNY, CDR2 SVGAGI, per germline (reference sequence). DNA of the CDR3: TGTGCCAGCATCAAGGATCAAGAGACCCAGTACTTC. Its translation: CASIKDQETQYF.